This T cell receptor (beta chain) was retrieved from a study of blood T cell repertoires in COVID-19. On the study more broadly: The United States, Italy and Spain were the sources of the acute and convalescent COVID-19 samples. PBMCs, B-cell-depleted T cells, or T cells were the source of the cDNA or gDNA that made up the material.

Study processing details: Amplification of reference gene primers provided the estimated nucleated cell counts. Profiling relied on immunoSEQ multiplex PCR, and the TCRdb table lists in-frame clones only, not all of them. For V, J and clone size, that table is used; D and trimming come from the DNA. This table has 250,000 to 300,000 clones, about 87% appearing once. Sequencing was done on a sample of peripheral blood. The clonotype originates from a woman aged 35 to 49 who had recovered from COVID-19.

CDR3 sequence: CAIVDGIYGYTF. CDR3 bases: TGTGCCATCGTAGACGGGATCTATGGCTACACCTTC. The rearrangement joins TRBV21-1 to TRBJ1-2. TRBV21-1 is a recognized pseudogene. The CDR3 extends over 12 amino acids.